A selection of T cell receptor beta chains follows, all from one sample in a study of preoperative IRX-2 immunotherapy in early breast cancer. Clones were sequenced by immunoSEQ multiplex PCR, and TCRdb holds only the in-frame ones, with some missing. The sample includes under 40,000 clones, under 90% of them seen just once. The input for sequencing was tumor tissue, taken after IRX-2 immunotherapy. Receptor source: a human donor with breast cancer. Both conserved end residues are part of each CDR3. Each record gives: J gene, D gene, clone size, CDR3 length, V gene, CDR3 protein, CDR3 DNA. The D gene is left open where the match is weak. Where a row states a size, it is once, few, many or the class of an expanded clone; other rows omit it.

>TRBJ1-5|NA|once|15|TRBV22-1
CASSYPGQGLQPQHF
TGTGCCAGCAGTTACCCGGGACAGGGATTACAGCCCCAGCATTTT
>TRBJ2-1|TRBD2|NA|15|TRBV10-3
CAISESRREGDEQFF
TGTGCCATCAGTGAGTCGAGGCGGGAGGGCGATGAGCAGTTCTTC
>TRBJ2-3|TRBD2|NA|14|TRBV29-1
CSAGAGVRTDTQYF
TGCAGCGCCGGAGCGGGGGTTAGGACAGATACGCAGTATTTT
>TRBJ2-7|TRBD2|NA|15|TRBV5-1
CASSRGTSGWYEQYF
TGCGCCAGCAGCCGCGGGACTAGCGGATGGTACGAGCAGTACTTC
>TRBJ1-2|TRBD1|NA|15|TRBV6-8
CASSYTTGTKRGYTF
TGTGCCAGCAGTTATACGACAGGGACCAAGCGTGGCTACACCTTC
>TRBJ2-6|NA|once|14|TRBV6-8
CASSRDSGANVLTF
TGTGCCAGCAGTCGGGACTCTGGGGCCAACGTCCTGACTTTC
>TRBJ1-1|NA|NA|14|TRBV12-5
CASVGWVTNTEAFF
TGTGCTAGTGTTGGGTGGGTGACGAACACTGAAGCTTTCTTT
>TRBJ1-1|NA|NA|12|TRBV6-8
CASSYRPTEAFF
TGTGCCAGCAGTTACCGACCCACTGAAGCTTTCTTT
>TRBJ2-5|TRBD1|NA|15|TRBV19
CASSIGQGAFETQYF
TGTGCCAGTAGTATAGGACAGGGGGCCTTCGAGACCCAGTACTTC
>TRBJ2-5|NA|NA|15|TRBV18
CASSPPSPVSGTQYF
TGTGCCAGCTCACCACCGAGTCCAGTTTCGGGGACCCAGTACTTC
>TRBJ1-4|TRBD1|few|14|TRBV11-3
CASSRTGGGEKLFF
TGTGCCAGCAGCCGGACAGGGGGTGGGGAAAAACTGTTTTTT
>TRBJ1-4|NA|NA|13|TRBV1
CASSQFLDGKLFF
TGCGCCAGCAGCCAATTCCTAGATGGGAAACTGTTTTTT
>TRBJ1-2|TRBD1|NA|13|TRBV19
CASSEGQGYGYTF
TGTGCCAGTAGTGAAGGACAGGGCTATGGCTACACCTTC
>TRBJ2-7|TRBD1|NA|15|TRBV11-1
CASSLEGTGVREQYF
TGTGCCAGCAGCTTAGAGGGGACAGGGGTCCGGGAGCAGTACTTC
>TRBJ2-3|TRBD2|NA|16|TRBV5-1
CASSLGTSLYTDTQYF
TGCGCCAGCAGCTTGGGGACTAGTCTATACACAGATACGCAGTATTTT
>TRBJ1-4|TRBD1|once|15|TRBV18
CASSRQGPGNEKLFF
TGTGCCAGCTCGCGACAGGGTCCCGGTAATGAAAAACTGTTTTTT
>TRBJ1-4|NA|NA|16|TRBV9
CASSSHELATNEKLFF
TGTGCCAGCAGTTCTCATGAGCTTGCAACTAATGAAAAACTGTTTTTT
>TRBJ2-1|TRBD2|NA|16|TRBV23-1
CASSSGAGGPYNEQFF
TGCGCCAGCAGCTCGGGGGCGGGGGGACCCTACAATGAGCAGTTCTTC